The clone carrying this T cell receptor beta chain was found a few times. Its target is unknown. This CDR3 contains 11 residues. With 1 base removed from V and 14 bases from J, the gap between germline ends came to 11 bases. A J-beta primer mix and a sample-barcoded 5' primer were used in a second PCR of roughly 6 to 12 cycles. From each sample, at least 3 million paired-end reads containing CDR3 were obtained. TCRdb used MiXCR to reprocess the 5' RACE reads, holding one entry per CDR3 protein. The sample contains roughly 570,000 distinct CDR3 sequences, 25% to 30% of which appear only once. The data originate from a study of blood T cells in healthy people across ages. Regarding the study as a whole: Diversity of TCR beta per million T cells declined in a roughly linear way with age.

The chain uses TRBV12-3 or TRBV12-4 and TRBJ1-2; maybe TRBD1 (6 bases). This receptor was identified in a woman in her 70s in good health. Material for sequencing was blood. The CDR3 DNA sequence: TGTGCCAGCAGTTTAGGGGGGGCGCGGACCTTC. This codes for CASSLGGARTF.